The sequence of this TCR beta chain was determined in a study of CD8 T cells in Susac syndrome. RNA amounts of about 0.5 to 1 ug underwent reverse transcription with random hexamers. Using its own MiXCR run on the immunoSEQ multiplex PCR reads, TCRdb lists one record per CDR3 protein. The table includes some 110,000 distinct CDR3 sequences, over 90% detected once. V shed 0 bases and J 0 bases; nucleotides not matched to a gene: 6. Germline V gene sequence: CDR1 LGHDT, CDR2 YNNKEL (reference sequence). The CDR3 is 17 residues long. V is TRBV3-1 and J is TRBJ2-5; 8 bases match TRBD2. The material sequenced was CD8+ T cells from PBMCs. This clonotype was sampled from a human donor with Susac syndrome. The CDR3 DNA sequence: TGTGCCAGCAGCCAAGAGTTGAAGCGGGGGAACCAAGAGACCCAGTACTTC. Its protein is CASSQELKRGNQETQYF.